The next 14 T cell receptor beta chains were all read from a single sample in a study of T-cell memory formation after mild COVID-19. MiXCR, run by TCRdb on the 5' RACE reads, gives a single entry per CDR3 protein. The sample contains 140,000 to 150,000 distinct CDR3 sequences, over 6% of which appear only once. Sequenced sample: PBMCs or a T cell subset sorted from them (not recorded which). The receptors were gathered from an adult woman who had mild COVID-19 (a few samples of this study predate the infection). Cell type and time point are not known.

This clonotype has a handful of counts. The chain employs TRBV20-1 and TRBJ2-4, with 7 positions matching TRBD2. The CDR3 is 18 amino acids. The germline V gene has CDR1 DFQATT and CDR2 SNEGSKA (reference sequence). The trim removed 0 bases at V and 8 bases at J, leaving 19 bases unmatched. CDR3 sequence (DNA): TGCAGTGCTAGAGACCCAGCCTCTAGCGGCCTTCACCCAGACATTCAGTACTTC. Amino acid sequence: CSARDPASSGLHPDIQYF.

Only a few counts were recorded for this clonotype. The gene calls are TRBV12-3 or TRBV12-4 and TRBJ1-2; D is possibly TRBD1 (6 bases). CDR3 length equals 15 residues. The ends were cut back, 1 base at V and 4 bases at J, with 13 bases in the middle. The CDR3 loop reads CASSLGTTGTYGYTF. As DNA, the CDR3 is TGTGCCAGCAGTTTAGGTACTACAGGGACCTATGGCTACACCTTC.

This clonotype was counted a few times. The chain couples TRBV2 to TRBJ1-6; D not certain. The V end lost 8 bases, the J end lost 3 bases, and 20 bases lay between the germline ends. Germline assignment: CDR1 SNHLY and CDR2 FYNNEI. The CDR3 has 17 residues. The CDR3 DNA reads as TGTGCCAGCGGAAAGATTTGGGAAAAGCGCTATAATTCACCCCTCCACTTT. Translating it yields CASGKIWEKRYNSPLHF.

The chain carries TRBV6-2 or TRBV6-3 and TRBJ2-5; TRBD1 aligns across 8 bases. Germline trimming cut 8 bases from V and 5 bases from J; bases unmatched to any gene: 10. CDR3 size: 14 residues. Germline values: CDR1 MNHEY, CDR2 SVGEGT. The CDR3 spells CASRIGQGVETQYF. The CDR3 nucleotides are TGTGCCAGCCGGATAGGACAGGGTGTCGAGACCCAGTACTTC.

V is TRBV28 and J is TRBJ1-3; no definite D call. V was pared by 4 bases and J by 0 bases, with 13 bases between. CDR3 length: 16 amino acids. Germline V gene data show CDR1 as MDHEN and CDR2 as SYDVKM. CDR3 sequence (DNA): TGTGCCAGCAGTTGGCGTCGATTTCTCTCTGGAAACACCATATATTTT. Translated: CASSWRRFLSGNTIYF.

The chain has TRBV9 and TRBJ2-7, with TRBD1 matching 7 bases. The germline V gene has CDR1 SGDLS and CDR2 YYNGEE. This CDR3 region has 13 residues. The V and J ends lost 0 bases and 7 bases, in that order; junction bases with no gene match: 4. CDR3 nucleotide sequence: TGTGCCAGCAGCGTAGGGACAGGCAGGGAGCAGTACTTC. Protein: CASSVGTGREQYF.

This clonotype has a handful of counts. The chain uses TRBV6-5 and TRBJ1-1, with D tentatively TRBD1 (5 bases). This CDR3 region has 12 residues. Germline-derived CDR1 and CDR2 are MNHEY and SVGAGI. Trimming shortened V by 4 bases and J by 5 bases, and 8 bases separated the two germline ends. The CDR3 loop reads CASSSGITEAFF. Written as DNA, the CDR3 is TGTGCCAGCAGTTCAGGGATTACTGAAGCTTTCTTT.

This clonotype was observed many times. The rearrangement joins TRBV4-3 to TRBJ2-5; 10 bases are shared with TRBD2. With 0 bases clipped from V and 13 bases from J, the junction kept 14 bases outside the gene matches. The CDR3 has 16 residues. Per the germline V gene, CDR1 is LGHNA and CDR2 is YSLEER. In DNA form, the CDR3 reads TGCGCCAGCAGCCAAGAGGTAGCGGGAGGCAAAGTGGAACGGTACTTC. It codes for CASSQEVAGGKVERYF.

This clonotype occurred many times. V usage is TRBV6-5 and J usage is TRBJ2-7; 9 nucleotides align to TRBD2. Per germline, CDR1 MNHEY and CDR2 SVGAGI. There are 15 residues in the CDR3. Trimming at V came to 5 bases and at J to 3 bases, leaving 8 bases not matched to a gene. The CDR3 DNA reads TGTGCCAGCAGTGCGGTCGGGACTAGCATCTACGAGCAGTACTTC. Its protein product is CASSAVGTSIYEQYF.

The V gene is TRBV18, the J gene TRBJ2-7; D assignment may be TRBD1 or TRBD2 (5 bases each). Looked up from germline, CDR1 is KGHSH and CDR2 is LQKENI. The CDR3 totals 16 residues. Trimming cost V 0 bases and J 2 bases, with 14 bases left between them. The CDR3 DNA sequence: TGTGCCAGCTCACCACCTTCGAGGGGTAAAGCCTACGAGCAGTACTTC. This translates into CASSPPSRGKAYEQYF. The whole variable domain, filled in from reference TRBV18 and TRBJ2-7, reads NAGVMQNPRHLVRRRGQEARLRCSPMKGHSHVYWYRQLPEEGLKFMVYLQKENIIDESGMPKERFSAEFPKEGPSILRIQQVVRGDSAAYFCASSPPSRGKAYEQYFGPGTRLTVT.

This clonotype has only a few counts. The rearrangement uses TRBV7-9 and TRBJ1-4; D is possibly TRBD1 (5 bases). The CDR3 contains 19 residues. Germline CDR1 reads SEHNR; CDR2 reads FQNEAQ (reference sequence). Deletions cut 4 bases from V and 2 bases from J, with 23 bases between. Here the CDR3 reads CASSSAGRRGPSTNEKLFF. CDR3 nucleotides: TGTGCCAGCAGCTCGGCGGGGCGACGGGGCCCATCGACTAATGAAAAACTGTTTTTT.

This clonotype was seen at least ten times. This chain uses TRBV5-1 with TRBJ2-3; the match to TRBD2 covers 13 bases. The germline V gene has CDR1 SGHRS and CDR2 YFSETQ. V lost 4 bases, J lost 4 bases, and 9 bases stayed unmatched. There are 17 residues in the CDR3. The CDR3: CASSPGTSGTASDTQYF. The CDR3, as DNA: TGCGCCAGCAGCCCGGGGACTAGCGGGACCGCGTCAGATACGCAGTATTTT.

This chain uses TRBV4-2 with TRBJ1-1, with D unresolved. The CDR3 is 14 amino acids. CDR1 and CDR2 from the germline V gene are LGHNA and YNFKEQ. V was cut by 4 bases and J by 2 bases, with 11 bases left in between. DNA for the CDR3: TGTGCCAGCAGCCCGACTTGGAGCAACACTGAAGCTTTCTTT. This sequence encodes CASSPTWSNTEAFF.

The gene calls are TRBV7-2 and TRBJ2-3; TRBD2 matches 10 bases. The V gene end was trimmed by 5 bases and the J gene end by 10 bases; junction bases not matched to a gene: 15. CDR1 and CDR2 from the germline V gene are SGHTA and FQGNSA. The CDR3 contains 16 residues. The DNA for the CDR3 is TGTGCCAGCAGCCGTTACGGAAGGGGTGGACTAGCGGCGCAGTATTTT. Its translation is CASSRYGRGGLAAQYF.